This T cell receptor beta chain was profiled in a study of response to subunit inactivated influenza vaccine. This clonotype was seen many times. Its antigen is as yet unknown. The germline CDR1 and CDR2 sequences are SGHRS and YFSETQ. The CDR3 is 13 amino acids. The V gene lost 4 bases and the J gene lost 5 bases, with 9 bases spanning the gap. Each CDR3 protein gets one entry after TCRdb re-called the RT-PCR reads with MiXCR. This sample has 650,000 or so distinct CDR3 sequences; 14% occur once, and the top ten carry less than 9%. Broader study findings: It was the authors' suggestion that each seasonal influenza vaccination recruits few new T cells.

Sequenced material: PBMCs from blood, taken roughly 2 weeks before vaccination. V usage is TRBV5-1 and J usage is TRBJ2-2; D possibly corresponds to TRBD2 (5 bases). This clonotype was obtained from a man aged 50 to 60 who received an inactivated influenza vaccine. CDR3 sequence (DNA): TGCGCCAGCAGCCGGGAATCTACCGGGGAGCTGTTTTTT. Amino acid sequence: CASSRESTGELFF.